These 17 T cell receptor beta chains originate from one sample sequenced in a study of blood T cell repertoires in COVID-19 (dated by TCRdb to 2018 to 2021). Library creation used the immunoSEQ multiplex PCR assay. The table comes from immuneACCESS by way of TCRdb, which keeps in-frame sequences with V and J called. Part of the clones is missing from these tables; in studies checked, under half for an unresolved V gene and the rest for unknown reasons. This sample comprises roughly 200,000 clones, roughly four fifths of them detected only once. The biggest ten clones account for approximately 12% of the sample. The material sequenced was PBMCs or T cells enriched from blood (not recorded which). The receptor source for this set is a middle-aged man who had recovered from COVID-19.

This clone was found a few times. The chain combines TRBV6-5 with TRBJ1-2; 7 nucleotides align to TRBD1. The length of the CDR3 is 14 residues. Germline lookup yields CDR1 MNHEY and CDR2 SVGAGI. V dropped 4 bases and J dropped 8; count of bases not matched to a gene: 10. The CDR3 DNA sequence: TGTGCCAGCAGTTCCTTGGGACAGAAGTACGGCTACACCTTC. Protein: CASSSLGQKYGYTF.

This clone was seen a handful of times. The chain is built from TRBV28 and TRBJ2-7; 7 nucleotides agree with TRBD2. This CDR3 region has 16 residues. The germline CDR1 and CDR2 sequences are MDHEN and SYDVKM. J was trimmed by 0 bases and V by 5 bases; bases with no gene match: 10. The CDR3 DNA follows: TGTGCCAGCAGTGGGGCCGGGCGGGGGAGCTCCTACGAGCAGTACTTC. Residues: CASSGAGRGSSYEQYF. The full variable domain, its missing parts supplied by reference TRBV28 and TRBJ2-7, is DVKVTQSSRYLVKRTGEKVFLECVQDMDHENMFWYRQDPGLGLRLIYFSYDVKMKEKGDIPEGYSVSREKKERFSLILESASTNQTSMYLCASSGAGRGSSYEQYFGPGTRLTVT.

V gene TRBV29-1 combines with J gene TRBJ1-5; 9 bases match TRBD1. Unmatched junction bases numbered 3, after V lost 7 bases and J lost 2 bases. Germline values: CDR1 SQVTM, CDR2 ANQGSEA. The CDR3 extends over 13 amino acids. CDR3: CSARTGGNQPQHF. CDR3 coding DNA: TGCAGCGCTCGGACAGGGGGCAATCAGCCCCAGCATTTT. The whole variable domain, filled in from reference TRBV29-1 and TRBJ1-5, reads SAVISQKPSRDICQRGTSLTIQCQVDSQVTMMFWYRQQPGQSLTLIATANQGSEATYESGFVIDKFPISRPNLTFSTLTVSNMSPEDSSIYLCSARTGGNQPQHFGDGTRLSIL.

V is TRBV11-2 and J is TRBJ2-2; 8 positions match TRBD2. The CDR3 has 15 residues. Trimming cost V 4 bases and J 5 bases; bases outside gene matches: 6. CDR1 is SGHAT, CDR2 FQNNGV, per germline. The CDR3 sequence is CASSSSGSLTGELFF. In DNA form, the CDR3 reads TGTGCCAGCAGCTCGAGCGGGAGCTTGACCGGGGAGCTGTTTTTT.

The chain employs TRBV11-3 and TRBJ2-3; unclear D gene. Trimming shortened V by 0 bases and J by 0 bases, and 4 bases separated the two germline ends. This CDR3 has 14 amino acids. Germline V gene lookup returns CDR1 SGHNT and CDR2 YENEEA. CDR3 protein: CASSLDSSTDTQYF. The CDR3 DNA reads TGTGCCAGCAGCTTAGACTCCAGCACAGATACGCAGTATTTT. Full variable domain (outside the CDR3, taken from reference TRBV11-3 and TRBJ2-3): EAGVVQSPRYKIIEKKQPVAFWCNPISGHNTLYWYLQNLGQGPELLIRYENEEAVDDSQLPKDRFSAERLKGVDSTLKIQPAELGDSAVYLCASSLDSSTDTQYFGPGTRLTVL.

This chain joins TRBV6-5 and TRBJ1-1, with D uncertain. Per germline, CDR1 MNHEY and CDR2 SVGAGI. V lost 6 bases and J lost 7, with 15 bases in between. This CDR3 is 13 amino acids long. The CDR3 sequence is CASSTGNGHEAFF. The DNA of the CDR3 is TGTGCCAGCAGCACGGGGAACGGGCATGAAGCTTTCTTT.

This clone was recorded only once. The chain uses TRBV6-5 and TRBJ2-5; 7 positions match TRBD2. Looked up from germline, CDR1 is MNHEY and CDR2 is SVGAGI. The CDR3 runs to 15 residues. V was clipped by 6 bases and J by 3 bases; unmatched bases: 10. CDR3 DNA sequence: TGTGCCAGCAGCGCCCTTAGGGCGGGGGAAGAGACCCAGTACTTC. Protein: CASSALRAGEETQYF.

The V gene is TRBV4-2, the J gene TRBJ2-6; no reliable D call. This CDR3 spans 16 amino acids. CDR1 is LGHNA, CDR2 YNFKEQ, per germline. V shed 3 bases and J shed 4 bases, with 13 bases lying between them. CDR3: CASSHLGVDGANVLTF. The CDR3 DNA follows: TGTGCCAGCAGCCACCTAGGAGTAGACGGGGCCAACGTCCTGACTTTC.

The chain combines TRBV5-1 with TRBJ2-1, with TRBD2 matching 9 bases. V shed 4 bases, J shed 4 bases, and the junction held 6 bases outside the gene matches. The CDR3 extends over 15 amino acids. Germline CDR1 SGHRS, CDR2 YFSETQ. The CDR3, as DNA: TGCGCCAGCAGCACCGGACTAGCGAGTTACAATGAGCAGTTCTTC. Translated: CASSTGLASYNEQFF.

Here the CDR3 reads CSAGLNNEQFF. In nucleotides, the CDR3 is TGCAGTGCTGGACTCAACAATGAGCAGTTCTTC. V is TRBV20-1 and J is TRBJ2-1, with a possible D match to TRBD2 (5 bases). The V end was cut by 5 bases, the J end by 5 bases, with 7 bases between. Germline-derived CDR1 and CDR2 are DFQATT and SNEGSKA (reference sequence). The CDR3 has 11 amino acids.

The chain joins TRBV19 to TRBJ2-4; D call uncertain. Trimming took off 9 bases at V and 6 bases at J, with 15 bases between the two ends. CDR3 length: 13 residues. The V gene's germline CDR1 is LNHDA and CDR2 SQIVND (reference sequence). The CDR3 DNA reads as TGTGCCAGCCACGAGGATTCGGGAAACATTCAGTACTTC. This gives the protein CASHEDSGNIQYF.

The genes are TRBV9 and TRBJ2-3, with 7 bases fitting TRBD2. The V gene's germline CDR1 is SGDLS and CDR2 YYNGEE. There are 15 residues in the CDR3. J gave up 2 bases and V 2 bases, and 5 bases lay outside the gene matches. CDR3 sequence: CASSVASGSTDTQYF. Written as DNA, the CDR3 is TGTGCCAGCAGCGTGGCTAGCGGATCCACAGATACGCAGTATTTT. The variable domain in full, completed from reference TRBV9 and TRBJ2-3, reads DSGVTQTPKHLITATGQRVTLRCSPRSGDLSVYWYQQSLDQGLQFLIQYYNGEERAKGNILERFSAQQFPDLHSELNLSSLELGDSALYFCASSVASGSTDTQYFGPGTRLTVL.

The chain uses TRBV5-8 and TRBJ1-5, with D tentatively TRBD1 (5 bases). The CDR3 is 13 amino acids. V lost 5 bases, J lost 6 bases, and 12 bases lay in between. CDR1 and CDR2 from the germline V gene are SGHTS and YDEGEE. This CDR3 reads CASRDQGSQPQHF. DNA of the CDR3: TGTGCCAGCAGGGATCAGGGAAGTCAGCCCCAGCATTTT.

The chain employs TRBV5-4 and TRBJ2-7, with 8 bases identical to TRBD2. This CDR3 is built from 15 residues. CDR1 is SGHNT, CDR2 YYREEE, per germline (reference sequence). V lost 4 bases, J lost 7 bases, and 13 bases stayed unmatched. CDR3 loop: CASSRIAGSPGEQYF. The CDR3 DNA reads TGTGCCAGCAGCCGCATAGCGGGATCCCCGGGTGAGCAGTACTTC.

V is TRBV24-1 and J is TRBJ1-3, with D possibly TRBD1 on 5 matching bases. The germline V and J ends were trimmed by 5 bases and 4 bases, with 8 bases remaining between them. The germline V gene encodes CDR1 KGHDR and CDR2 SFDVKD. The CDR3 consists of 13 residues. CDR3 sequence (DNA): TGTGCCACCAGTGCCCACAGGGGAAACACCATATATTTT. Encoded protein: CATSAHRGNTIYF.

The chain links TRBV28 to TRBJ1-5; 10 bases fit TRBD1. Germline lookup yields CDR1 MDHEN and CDR2 SYDVKM. Germline trimming cut 5 bases from V and 7 bases from J; bases unmatched to any gene: 8. CDR3 length equals 15 residues. The chain's CDR3 is CASSQDRGQRQPQHF. The CDR3 nucleotides are TGTGCCAGCAGTCAAGACAGGGGGCAAAGACAGCCCCAGCATTTT.

V gene TRBV4-3 combines with J gene TRBJ2-5; weak D call: TRBD1 (6 bases). Germline assignment: CDR1 LGHNA and CDR2 YSLEER. V dropped 2 bases and J dropped 5 bases, with 18 bases sitting between them. This CDR3 is 16 amino acids long. CDR3 loop: CASSQTPPQGRETQYF. CDR3 coding DNA: TGCGCCAGCAGCCAAACCCCCCCACAGGGAAGGGAGACCCAGTACTTC.